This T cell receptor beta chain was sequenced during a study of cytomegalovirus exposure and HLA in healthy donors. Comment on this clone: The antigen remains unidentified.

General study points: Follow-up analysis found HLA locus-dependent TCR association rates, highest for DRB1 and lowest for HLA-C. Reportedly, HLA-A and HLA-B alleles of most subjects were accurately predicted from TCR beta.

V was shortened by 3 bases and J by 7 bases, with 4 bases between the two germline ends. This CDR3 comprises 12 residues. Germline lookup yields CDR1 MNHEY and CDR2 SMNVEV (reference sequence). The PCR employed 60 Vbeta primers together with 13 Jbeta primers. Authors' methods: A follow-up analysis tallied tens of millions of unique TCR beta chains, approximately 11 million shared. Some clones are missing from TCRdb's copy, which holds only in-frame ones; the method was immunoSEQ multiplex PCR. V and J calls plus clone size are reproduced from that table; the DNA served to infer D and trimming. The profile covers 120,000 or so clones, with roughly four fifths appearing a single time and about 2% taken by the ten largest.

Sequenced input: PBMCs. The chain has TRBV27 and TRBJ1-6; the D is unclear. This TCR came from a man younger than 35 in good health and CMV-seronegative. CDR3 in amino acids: CASSLRNSPLHF. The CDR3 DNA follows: TGTGCCAGCAGTTTGAGAAATTCACCCCTCCACTTT.